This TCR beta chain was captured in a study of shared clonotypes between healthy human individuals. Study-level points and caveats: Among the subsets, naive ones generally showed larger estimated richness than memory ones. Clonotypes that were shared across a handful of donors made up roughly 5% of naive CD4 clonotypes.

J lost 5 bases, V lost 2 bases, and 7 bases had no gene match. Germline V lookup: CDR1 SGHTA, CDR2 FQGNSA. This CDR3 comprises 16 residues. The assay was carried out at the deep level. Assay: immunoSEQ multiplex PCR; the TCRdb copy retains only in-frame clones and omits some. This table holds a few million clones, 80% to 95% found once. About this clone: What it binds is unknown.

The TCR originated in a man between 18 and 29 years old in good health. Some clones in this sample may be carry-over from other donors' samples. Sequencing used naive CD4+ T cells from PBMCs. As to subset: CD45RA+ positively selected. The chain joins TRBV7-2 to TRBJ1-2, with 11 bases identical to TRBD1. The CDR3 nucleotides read TGTGCCAGCAGCTTAACTACCGGACAGGGGGCATATGGCTACACCTTC. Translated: CASSLTTGQGAYGYTF. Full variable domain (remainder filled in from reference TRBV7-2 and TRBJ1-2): GAGVSQSPSNKVTEKGKDVELRCDPISGHTALYWYRQSLGQGLEFLIYFQGNSAPDKSGLPSDRFSAERTGGSVSTLTIQRTQQEDSAVYLCASSLTTGQGAYGYTFGSGTRLTVV.